These T cell receptor beta chains were read from a single sample in a study of T cell responses to AZD1222 COVID-19 vaccine. Repertoires were generated with immunoSEQ multiplex PCR, while TCRdb's copy carries only in-frame clones and drops some. The table has approximately 96,000 clones, 85% to 95% seen once. Here the sequenced sample was peripheral blood, taken 28 days after the second AZD1222 dose. These receptors came from an adult who received the AZD1222 COVID-19 vaccine. The CDR3 runs from the conserved cysteine through the conserved F or W. Clone size appears in some rows only: once, few, many, or a class for an expanded clone.

clone size: .
V gene: TRBV7-9
CDR3 protein: CASKVASGTYEQYF

clone size: .
V gene: TRBV5-1
CDR3 protein: CASSIHDNEQFF

clone size: once
V gene: TRBV28
CDR3 protein: CASTAAGSRDEQFF

clone size: .
V gene: TRBV2
CDR3 protein: CASSATPAIQLFF

clone size: .
V gene: TRBV24-1
CDR3 protein: CATSDKLATSYNEQFF

clone size: .
V gene: TRBV10-1
CDR3 protein: CASSGQGYSPLHF

clone size: .
V gene: TRBV29-1
CDR3 protein: CSTAARGGATEAFF

clone size: .
V gene: TRBV24-1
CDR3 protein: CATSDPGQDYNEQFF

clone size: .
V gene: TRBV5-8
CDR3 protein: CASSFSGTEAFF

clone size: .
V gene: TRBV10-3
CDR3 protein: CAIGGLSQPQHF

clone size: .
V gene: TRBV7-2
CDR3 protein: CASSYRTGDYEQYF

clone size: .
V gene: TRBV28
CDR3 protein: CASSDRGYGYTF

clone size: .
V gene: TRBV14
CDR3 protein: CASSLTGTKAPSSYNEQFF

clone size: .
V gene: TRBV11-2
CDR3 protein: CASSLGGFMTEAFF

clone size: .
V gene: TRBV5-6
CDR3 protein: CASSLEFAGNTEAFF

clone size: .
V gene: TRBV6-2/TRBV6-3
CDR3 protein: CASSYVREDQPQHF

clone size: .
V gene: TRBV11-2
CDR3 protein: CASSSSGTQTGELFF

clone size: .
V gene: TRBV19
CDR3 protein: CASSNLRTHYGYTF

clone size: few
V gene: TRBV6-5
CDR3 protein: CASSSTYEQYF

clone size: .
V gene: TRBV28
CDR3 protein: CASNRLAPDTEAFF

clone size: .
V gene: TRBV27
CDR3 protein: CASSLVPGTDGQPQHF

clone size: once
V gene: TRBV27
CDR3 protein: CASRFKGHTINTEAFF

clone size: few
V gene: TRBV4-1
CDR3 protein: CASRQTSGFTDTQYF

clone size: .
V gene: TRBV27
CDR3 protein: CASSLIRGTEAFF

clone size: .
V gene: TRBV27
CDR3 protein: CASTGGWRNTEAFF

clone size: once
V gene: TRBV18
CDR3 protein: CASSLRTESGNTIYF

clone size: .
V gene: TRBV7-6
CDR3 protein: CASSLSTGGGDTEAFF